This T cell receptor beta chain was sequenced in a study of blood T cell repertoires in COVID-19. Study-wide background: Sites in the United States, Italy and Spain provided acute and convalescent COVID-19 samples.

Trimming shortened V by 8 bases and J by 0 bases, and 14 bases separated the two germline ends. This CDR3 contains 15 residues. CDR1 is LGHNT and CDR2 is FRNRAP in the germline V gene. Those who participated ranged in age from roughly 18 to 89 years and resided in 20 to 30 US areas. Participants classified as exposed had met a COVID-19 case within 2 weeks before study entry. Repertoires were generated with immunoSEQ multiplex PCR, while TCRdb's copy carries only in-frame clones and drops some. The data show roughly 140,000 clones, roughly 80% seen once. Sequenced: PBMCs or T cells enriched from blood (not recorded which). The genes are TRBV12-5 and TRBJ2-1; the D gene is possibly TRBD1 (6 bases). This sequence originates from a woman between 18 and 29 years old who had been exposed to COVID-19. CDR3 loop: CASSLGTLSYNEQFF. CDR3 nucleotide sequence: TGTGCTAGTTCTCTCGGGACACTCTCCTACAATGAGCAGTTCTTC.